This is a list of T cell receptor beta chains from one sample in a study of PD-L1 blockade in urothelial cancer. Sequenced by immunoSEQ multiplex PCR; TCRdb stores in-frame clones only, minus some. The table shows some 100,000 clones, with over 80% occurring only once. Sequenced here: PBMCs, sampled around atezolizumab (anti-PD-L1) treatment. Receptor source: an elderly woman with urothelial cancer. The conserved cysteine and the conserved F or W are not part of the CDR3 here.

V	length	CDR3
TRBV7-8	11	ASSPRQGEKLF
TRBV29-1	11	SVEGPGSYEQY
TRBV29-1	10	SVGAGPETQY
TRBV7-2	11	ASTPGSQGGYT
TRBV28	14	ASSYRTSGRSNEQF
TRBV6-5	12	ASRDSLASYEQY
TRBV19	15	ASSIDSIGDGNYGYT
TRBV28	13	ASRASGQGDSGYT
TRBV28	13	ASSLGGRAPNEQF
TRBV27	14	ASSLNTGGSTDTQY
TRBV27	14	ASSLYRTGVADTQY
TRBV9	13	ASSVGGQGAGGYT
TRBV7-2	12	ASSLGMGGYEQF
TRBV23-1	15	ASSQSLRSGTYNEQF
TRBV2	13	ASSSSVGAIYGYT
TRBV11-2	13	ASSLVVSAGSEAF
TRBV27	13	ASSLSGVARNTIY
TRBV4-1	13	ASSQDVVGSGTQY
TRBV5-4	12	ASSLGVTDTEAF
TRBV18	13	ASSPSGSVGVEQF
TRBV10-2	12	ASTLTGAGTEAF
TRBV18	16	ASSGTGTSGRITGELF
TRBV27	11	ASSLGTASEAF
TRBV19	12	ASSIGRENYGYT
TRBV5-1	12	ASSPDPAGYGYT
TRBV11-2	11	ADRAGGTDTQY
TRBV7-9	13	ASSPPGQGLNTIY
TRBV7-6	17	ASSLEPLTALGPGNTIY
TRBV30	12	AWRAGTANAEAF
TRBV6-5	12	ASSPQGGSYEQY
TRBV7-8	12	ASSSNTGSQPQH
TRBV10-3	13	AISESSRGPDTQY
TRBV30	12	AWDQGLWTEKLF
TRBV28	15	ASSSKRTGLGGQPQH
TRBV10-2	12	ASDPGLVSGELF
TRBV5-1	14	ASSSTSGSSHNEQF
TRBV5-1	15	ASSWGLAGELYNEQF
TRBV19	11	ASTLAGWYEQY
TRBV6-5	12	ASSLRTPYNEQF
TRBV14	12	ASSQRRGEYEQY
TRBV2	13	ASSGASGRGNEQF
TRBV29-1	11	SVYEGQVYGYT